This paragraph covers one TCR beta chain sequence. The target antigen is unknown. The protocol was immunoSEQ multiplex PCR, while the TCRdb copy is restricted to in-frame clones and leaves out a portion. The table includes 20,000 to 25,000 clones, roughly four fifths detected once. Germline V CDR1 and CDR2: KGHDR, SFDVKD. V was cut by 4 bases and J by 4 bases, with 9 bases left in between. CDR3 length: 14 amino acids. This record belongs to a study of vaccination effects on CD4 cells after COVID-19. Overall study results and limits: Long after vaccination, the clones induced by infection and by vaccine shrank markedly in size. A shortage of convalescent patients and an absence of early post-infection timepoints characterized the study.

ViraFEST used viral peptide pools to expand antigen-specific CD4+ T cells before sequencing. Having been cultured for around ten days, the cells underwent CD4+ T cell isolation. According to the study, vaccine recipients showed no prior SARS-CoV-2 infection and negative nucleocapsid antibodies. A half-volume exchange with IL-2 medium occurred on days 3 and 7. The receptor's source is a human donor who received a COVID-19 vaccine. The sample in question was CD4+ T cells from PBMCs cultured with HCoV-NL63 spike peptides, obtained before COVID-19 vaccination. This sequence joins TRBV24-1 and TRBJ2-2; D is uncertain. The CDR3 spells CATSDPGRTGELFF. The CDR3 DNA follows: TGTGCCACCAGTGACCCTGGCCGCACCGGGGAGCTGTTTTTT.